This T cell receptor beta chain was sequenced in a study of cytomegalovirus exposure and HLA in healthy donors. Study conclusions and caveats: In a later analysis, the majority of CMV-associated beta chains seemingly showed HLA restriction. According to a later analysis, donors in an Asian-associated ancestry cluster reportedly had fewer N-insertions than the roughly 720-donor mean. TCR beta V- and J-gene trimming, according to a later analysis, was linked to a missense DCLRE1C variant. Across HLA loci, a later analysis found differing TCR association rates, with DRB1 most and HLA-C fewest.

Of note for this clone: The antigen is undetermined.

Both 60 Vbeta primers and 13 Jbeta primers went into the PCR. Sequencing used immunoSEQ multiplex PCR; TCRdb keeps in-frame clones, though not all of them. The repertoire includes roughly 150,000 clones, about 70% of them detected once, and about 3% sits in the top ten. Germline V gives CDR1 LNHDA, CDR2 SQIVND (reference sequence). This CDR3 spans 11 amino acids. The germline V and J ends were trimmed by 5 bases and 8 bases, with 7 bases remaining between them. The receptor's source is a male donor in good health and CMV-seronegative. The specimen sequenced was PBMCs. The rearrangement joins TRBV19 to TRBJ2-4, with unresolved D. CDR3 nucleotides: TGTGCCAGTAGTGGCCGGGACATTCAGTACTTC. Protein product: CASSGRDIQYF.